Below, 10 T cell receptor beta chains from the same sample are listed, as sequenced in a study of T-cell memory formation after mild COVID-19. TCRdb fed the 5' RACE reads into MiXCR, producing one record per CDR3 protein. Of under 200,000 distinct CDR3 sequences in the sample, approximately 10% are singletons; the top ten hold approximately 3.8%. The sequencing input was PBMCs or a T cell subset sorted from them (not recorded which). All receptors come from a man aged 18 to 30 who had mild COVID-19 (a few samples of this study predate the infection). Cell type and time point are not known.

The sample holds a few counts of this clonotype. V gene TRBV12-3 or TRBV12-4 combines with J gene TRBJ2-7, with D tentatively TRBD1 (5 bases). V was clipped by 1 base and J by 1 base, with 11 bases between them. The CDR3 is 15 residues long. In nucleotides, the CDR3 is TGTGCCAGCAGTTTAGGAACAGGTCCATCCTACGAGCAGTACGTC. Protein sequence: CASSLGTGPSYEQYV.

The chain couples TRBV30 to TRBJ1-2; no reliable D call. The CDR3 loop spans 11 amino acids. Germline loops: CDR1 GTSNPN, CDR2 SVGIG (reference sequence). Trimming took 2 bases from V and 3 from J, leaving 4 bases between them. The CDR3 DNA follows: TGTGCCTGGAGTCTTCACTATGGCTACACCTTC. Translated: CAWSLHYGYTF.

The chain couples TRBV4-2 to TRBJ1-2; D not certain. Trimming removed 0 bases from V and 4 bases from J, with 12 bases in between. This CDR3 is 15 amino acids long. Germline CDR1 LGHNA, CDR2 YNFKEQ. CDR3 amino acids: CASSQDLSASYGYTF. The CDR3 coding sequence is TGTGCCAGCAGCCAAGATCTTTCTGCGAGCTATGGCTACACCTTC.

This clonotype was counted a few times. This chain's CDR3 is CSAKTGFGLNTEAFF. CDR3 DNA sequence: TGCAGCGCCAAGACAGGGTTCGGATTGAACACTGAAGCTTTCTTT. The rearrangement links TRBV29-1 to TRBJ1-1; 7 positions match TRBD1. Trimming took 7 bases from V and 0 from J; bases not matched to a gene: 11. This CDR3 comprises 15 residues. CDR1 SQVTM and CDR2 ANQGSEA come from the germline V gene.

The chain recombines TRBV7-8 with TRBJ2-1, with D possibly called TRBD1 or TRBD2 (5 bases each). Trimming pared 5 bases from V and 5 bases from J, leaving 10 bases between. The CDR3 has 13 residues. The germline V gene has CDR1 SGHVS and CDR2 FQNEAQ. CDR3 protein: CASSVTADNEQFF. In DNA, the CDR3 is TGTGCCAGCAGCGTGACAGCGGACAATGAGCAGTTCTTC. The whole variable domain, filled in from reference TRBV7-8 and TRBJ2-1, reads GAGVSQSPRYKVAKRGQDVALRCDPISGHVSLFWYQQALGQGPEFLTYFQNEAQLDKSGLPSDRFFAERPEGSVSTLKIQRTQQEDSAVYLCASSVTADNEQFFGPGTRLTVL.

This chain's CDR3 is CASSPRGLAGYEQYF. DNA of the CDR3: TGTGCCAGCTCACCCCGCGGGCTAGCGGGCTACGAGCAGTACTTC. This rearrangement joins TRBV18 to TRBJ2-7; TRBD2 matches 8 bases. J lost 3 bases, V lost 3 bases, and 7 bases had no gene match. CDR3 size: 15 residues. CDR1 is KGHSH and CDR2 is LQKENI in the germline V gene.

This clonotype was counted a few times. The chain has TRBV27 and TRBJ1-5, with D uncertain. Germline values: CDR1 MNHEY, CDR2 SMNVEV (reference sequence). The CDR3 has 14 residues. Between the trimmed V and J ends, which lost 6 bases and 10 bases, there was a span of 19 bases. CDR3 protein: CASSVKGGSYPQHF. The CDR3 nucleotides read TGTGCCAGCAGCGTCAAGGGCGGGAGCTATCCCCAGCATTTT.

This clonotype has a count of ten or more. The chain carries TRBV5-1 and TRBJ2-1; TRBD1 agrees at 7 bases. From germline, CDR1 is SGHRS and CDR2 YFSETQ. CDR3 length equals 14 residues. V lost 4 bases, J lost 9 bases, and 10 bases stayed unmatched. CDR3 in amino acids: CASSQRQGLSEQFF. The DNA for the CDR3 is TGCGCCAGCAGCCAAAGACAGGGTTTAAGTGAGCAGTTCTTC.

This clonotype was seen only a few times. The chain recombines TRBV5-4 with TRBJ1-3; no clear D. The CDR3 extends over 17 amino acids. Germline lookup yields CDR1 SGHNT and CDR2 YYREEE (reference sequence). V shed 0 bases and J shed 7 bases, with 20 bases lying between them. The CDR3 bases are TGTGCCAGCAGCTTGGCCCCTGCGGGAGGTGGAAGGAACACCATATATTTT. The encoded protein is CASSLAPAGGGRNTIYF. Combining the CDR3 with reference TRBV5-4 and TRBJ1-3 gives the whole variable domain ETGVTQSPTHLIKTRGQQVTLRCSSQSGHNTVSWYQQALGQGPQFIFQYYREEENGRGNFPPRFSGLQFPNYSSELNVNALELDDSALYLCASSLAPAGGGRNTIYFGEGSWLTVV.

This clonotype came up a few times. The rearrangement links TRBV20-1 to TRBJ2-5; 9 nucleotides line up with TRBD2. The junction had 15 bases not matched to a gene; V was cut back by 5 bases and J by 5 bases. CDR3 length: 16 residues. The germline CDR1 and CDR2 sequences are DFQATT and SNEGSKA (reference sequence). The CDR3 region is CSAARTPGLAQETQYF. In DNA form, the CDR3 reads TGCAGTGCTGCACGGACACCGGGACTAGCTCAGGAGACCCAGTACTTC.